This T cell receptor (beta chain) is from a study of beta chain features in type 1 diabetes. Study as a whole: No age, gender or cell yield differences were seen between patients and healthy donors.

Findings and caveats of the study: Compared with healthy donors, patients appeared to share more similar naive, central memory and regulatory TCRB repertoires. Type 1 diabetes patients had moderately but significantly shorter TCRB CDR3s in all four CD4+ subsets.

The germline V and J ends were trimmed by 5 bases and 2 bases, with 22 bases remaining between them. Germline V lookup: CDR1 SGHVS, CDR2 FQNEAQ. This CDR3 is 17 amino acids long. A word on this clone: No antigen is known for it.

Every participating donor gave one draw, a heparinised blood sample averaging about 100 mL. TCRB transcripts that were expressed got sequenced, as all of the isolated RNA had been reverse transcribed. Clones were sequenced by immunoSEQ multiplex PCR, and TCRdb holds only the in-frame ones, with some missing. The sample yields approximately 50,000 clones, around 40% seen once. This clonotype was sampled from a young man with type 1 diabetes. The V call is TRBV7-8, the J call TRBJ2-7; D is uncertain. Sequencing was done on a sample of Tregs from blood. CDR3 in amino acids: CASSLQVESIRTYEQYF. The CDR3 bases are TGTGCCAGCAGCCTTCAGGTAGAAAGCATCCGAACCTACGAGCAGTACTTC. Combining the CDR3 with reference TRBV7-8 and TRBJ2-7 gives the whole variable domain GAGVSQSPRYKVAKRGQDVALRCDPISGHVSLFWYQQALGQGPEFLTYFQNEAQLDKSGLPSDRFFAERPEGSVSTLKIQRTQQEDSAVYLCASSLQVESIRTYEQYFGPGTRLTVT.